In this sample, the clone carrying this TCR beta chain turned up many times. V was cut by 9 bases and J by 4 bases, with 15 bases left in between. Germline V lookup: CDR1 LNHNV, CDR2 YYDKDF (reference sequence). This CDR3 region has 13 residues. The data were taken from a study of beta chain features in type 1 diabetes. Expressed TCRB transcripts were sequenced, since all the RNA that had been isolated was reverse transcribed. The protocol was immunoSEQ multiplex PCR, while the TCRdb copy is restricted to in-frame clones and leaves out a portion. The sample includes some 150,000 clones, 11% of them seen just once.

The V call is TRBV15, the J call TRBJ1-2; no firm D call. The source of this sequence is a man aged 18 to 29 in good health. Sequenced material: central memory CD4+ T cells from blood. The CDR3 DNA follows: TGTGCCACAGCCGCAGTCCCTTCCTATGGCTACACCTTC. Translation gives CATAAVPSYGYTF.